The rows below give T cell receptor beta chains drawn from one sample of a study of PD-1 blockade in classical Hodgkin lymphoma. Profiled with immunoSEQ multiplex PCR; TCRdb holds only in-frame clones, not every one. The repertoire consists of around 13,000 clones, with 84% occurring once and the leading ten covering roughly 25%. Here the sequenced sample was peripheral blood mononuclear cells (PBMCs), taken at baseline. The receptor source for this set is a human donor with classical Hodgkin lymphoma. The CDR3 runs from the conserved cysteine through the conserved F or W. The order of the fields is clone size, D gene, V gene, J gene, CDR3 protein, CDR3 DNA. A D gene is named only where the DNA matches it firmly. Clone size is shown for a subset of rows, as once, few, many or a class of expanded clone.

abundance: .; d_gene: .; v_gene: TRBV6-4; j_gene: TRBJ1-2; CDR3aa: CASSERGRGYTF; CDR3nt: TGTGCCAGCAGTGAACGGGGGCGCGGCTACACCTTC
abundance: .; d_gene: .; v_gene: TRBV5-4; j_gene: TRBJ2-5; CDR3aa: CASSSVTGGPETQYF; CDR3nt: TGTGCCAGCAGCTCCGTGACGGGGGGCCCAGAGACCCAGTACTTC
abundance: .; d_gene: TRBD2; v_gene: TRBV18; j_gene: TRBJ2-5; CDR3aa: CASSPPNSGRAETQYF; CDR3nt: TGTGCCAGCTCACCCCCCAATAGCGGGAGGGCAGAGACCCAGTACTTC
abundance: .; d_gene: TRBD1; v_gene: TRBV6-6; j_gene: TRBJ1-1; CDR3aa: CASSYLGTGGPEAFF; CDR3nt: TGTGCCAGCAGTTACTTGGGGACAGGGGGCCCTGAAGCTTTCTTT
abundance: .; d_gene: TRBD1; v_gene: TRBV15; j_gene: TRBJ1-2; CDR3aa: CATSRDGTGVFGYTF; CDR3nt: TGTGCCACCAGCAGAGACGGGACAGGGGTGTTTGGCTACACCTTC
abundance: .; d_gene: .; v_gene: TRBV6-6; j_gene: TRBJ1-5; CDR3aa: CASNSRGPDQPQHF; CDR3nt: TGTGCCAGCAATTCCCGGGGCCCGGATCAGCCCCAGCATTTT
abundance: .; d_gene: .; v_gene: TRBV30; j_gene: TRBJ1-2; CDR3aa: CAWSRGNRYGYTF; CDR3nt: TGTGCCTGGAGTCGTGGAAACCGCTATGGCTACACCTTC
abundance: .; d_gene: .; v_gene: TRBV11-3; j_gene: TRBJ1-1; CDR3aa: CASSLVQGVSFF; CDR3nt: TGTGCCAGCAGCCTAGTACAGGGTGTGTCTTTCTTT
abundance: .; d_gene: .; v_gene: TRBV19; j_gene: TRBJ2-5; CDR3aa: CASSMAGETQYF; CDR3nt: TGTGCCAGTAGTATGGCGGGAGAGACCCAGTACTTC
abundance: .; d_gene: .; v_gene: TRBV2; j_gene: TRBJ1-1; CDR3aa: CASTGGGTMNTEAFF; CDR3nt: TGTGCCAGCACGGGGGGCGGCACCATGAACACTGAAGCTTTCTTT
abundance: .; d_gene: .; v_gene: TRBV11-1; j_gene: TRBJ2-1; CDR3aa: CASSYFSRRSYNEQFF; CDR3nt: TGTGCCAGCAGCTACTTCTCCCGCCGCTCCTACAATGAGCAGTTCTTC
abundance: .; d_gene: .; v_gene: TRBV10-3; j_gene: TRBJ2-7; CDR3aa: CAIRRGGSSYEQYF; CDR3nt: TGTGCCATCAGGAGAGGCGGCAGCTCCTACGAGCAGTACTTC
abundance: once; d_gene: .; v_gene: TRBV1; j_gene: TRBJ1-2; CDR3aa: CTSSQAAELGYGYTF; CDR3nt: TGCACCAGCAGCCAAGCAGCAGAACTGGGCTATGGCTACACCTTC
abundance: .; d_gene: .; v_gene: TRBV5-1; j_gene: TRBJ2-1; CDR3aa: CASSLATGGGDNEQFF; CDR3nt: TGCGCCAGCAGCTTGGCCACCGGGGGCGGCGACAATGAGCAGTTCTTC
abundance: .; d_gene: TRBD1; v_gene: TRBV9; j_gene: TRBJ2-1; CDR3aa: CASSPWDRTYYNEQFF; CDR3nt: TGTGCCAGCAGCCCATGGGACAGGACCTACTACAATGAGCAGTTCTTC
abundance: .; d_gene: .; v_gene: TRBV6-5; j_gene: TRBJ1-2; CDR3aa: CASTSGRGHFGYTF; CDR3nt: TGTGCCAGCACCTCGGGTAGGGGCCACTTTGGCTACACCTTC
abundance: .; d_gene: .; v_gene: TRBV6-1; j_gene: TRBJ1-1; CDR3aa: CASSSTAWRAYEAFF; CDR3nt: TGTGCCAGCAGTTCCACCGCTTGGAGGGCTTATGAAGCTTTCTTT
abundance: .; d_gene: .; v_gene: TRBV11-3; j_gene: TRBJ1-1; CDR3aa: CASSNARRTEAFF; CDR3nt: TGTGCCAGCAGCAACGCCAGGAGGACTGAAGCTTTCTTT
abundance: .; d_gene: .; v_gene: TRBV18; j_gene: TRBJ1-6; CDR3aa: CASSPEGNSPLHF; CDR3nt: TGTGCCAGCTCACCGGAAGGGAACTCACCCCTCCACTTT
abundance: few; d_gene: TRBD1; v_gene: TRBV25-1; j_gene: TRBJ2-5; CDR3aa: CASSDGQGQETQYF; CDR3nt: TGTGCCAGCAGTGACGGACAGGGGCAAGAGACCCAGTACTTC
abundance: .; d_gene: TRBD2; v_gene: TRBV5-1; j_gene: TRBJ2-3; CDR3aa: CASSLDGLAGFTDTQYF; CDR3nt: TGCGCCAGCAGCTTGGATGGGCTAGCGGGATTCACAGATACGCAGTATTTT
abundance: .; d_gene: TRBD1; v_gene: TRBV18; j_gene: TRBJ1-6; CDR3aa: CASSLGTGRDSPLHF; CDR3nt: TGTGCCAGCTCCCTCGGGACAGGGCGGGATTCACCCCTCCACTTT
abundance: .; d_gene: .; v_gene: TRBV4-3; j_gene: TRBJ2-3; CDR3aa: CASSPGTFSTDTQYF; CDR3nt: TGCGCCAGCAGCCCCGGAACTTTTAGCACAGATACGCAGTATTTT
abundance: .; d_gene: .; v_gene: TRBV19; j_gene: TRBJ2-3; CDR3aa: CASSRSAGPSTDTQYF; CDR3nt: TGTGCCAGTAGTAGATCAGCAGGACCTAGCACAGATACGCAGTATTTT
abundance: .; d_gene: .; v_gene: TRBV7-9; j_gene: TRBJ1-2; CDR3aa: CASSSGQHGYTF; CDR3nt: TGTGCCAGCAGCTCTGGACAGCATGGCTACACCTTC
abundance: few; d_gene: .; v_gene: TRBV2; j_gene: TRBJ1-1; CDR3aa: CASGGGTEAFF; CDR3nt: TGTGCCAGCGGGGGAGGCACTGAAGCTTTCTTT
abundance: .; d_gene: .; v_gene: TRBV4-2; j_gene: TRBJ1-2; CDR3aa: CASSQEATPLGYGYTF; CDR3nt: TGTGCCAGCAGCCAAGAGGCCACTCCTTTGGGCTATGGCTACACCTTC
abundance: .; d_gene: TRBD2; v_gene: TRBV4-2; j_gene: TRBJ2-7; CDR3aa: CASSPLIGTSVPTRPYEQYF; CDR3nt: TGTGCCAGCAGCCCCCTGATCGGGACTAGCGTTCCTACAAGACCCTACGAGCAGTACTTC
abundance: .; d_gene: .; v_gene: TRBV9; j_gene: TRBJ2-7; CDR3aa: CASSEGGVEQYF; CDR3nt: TGTGCCAGCAGCGAGGGGGGGGTCGAGCAGTACTTC
abundance: .; d_gene: .; v_gene: TRBV6-5; j_gene: TRBJ2-5; CDR3aa: CASRSPEETQYF; CDR3nt: TGTGCCAGCAGAAGCCCGGAAGAGACCCAGTACTTC
abundance: .; d_gene: TRBD1; v_gene: TRBV5-1; j_gene: TRBJ1-6; CDR3aa: CASSLAGTGVNSPLHF; CDR3nt: TGCGCCAGCAGCTTGGCCGGGACAGGGGTTAATTCACCCCTCCACTTT
abundance: .; d_gene: TRBD2; v_gene: TRBV5-1; j_gene: TRBJ2-7; CDR3aa: CASSTGLGGTSVYEQYF; CDR3nt: TGCGCCAGCAGCACGGGGCTGGGAGGGACTAGCGTCTACGAGCAGTACTTC
abundance: few; d_gene: .; v_gene: TRBV28; j_gene: TRBJ2-1; CDR3aa: CASQLRAEQFF; CDR3nt: TGTGCCAGTCAGCTCCGGGCCGAGCAGTTCTTC
abundance: .; d_gene: TRBD1; v_gene: TRBV18; j_gene: TRBJ1-1; CDR3aa: CASSPGDRHTEAFF; CDR3nt: TGTGCCAGCTCACCCGGGGACAGGCACACTGAAGCTTTCTTT
abundance: .; d_gene: TRBD1; v_gene: TRBV11-2; j_gene: TRBJ1-1; CDR3aa: CASRQGANTEAFF; CDR3nt: TGTGCCAGCAGACAGGGGGCAAACACTGAAGCTTTCTTT
abundance: .; d_gene: .; v_gene: TRBV6-5; j_gene: TRBJ1-6; CDR3aa: CASSSGLTTHSPLHF; CDR3nt: TGTGCCAGCAGTTCCGGGCTTACCACCCATTCACCCCTCCACTTT
abundance: .; d_gene: TRBD1; v_gene: TRBV4-2; j_gene: TRBJ1-1; CDR3aa: CASSLGTGDGAFF; CDR3nt: TGTGCCAGCAGCCTGGGGACAGGGGACGGAGCTTTCTTT
abundance: .; d_gene: .; v_gene: TRBV7-9; j_gene: TRBJ2-1; CDR3aa: CASSLVGGMGYNEQFF; CDR3nt: TGTGCCAGCAGCTTAGTCGGCGGCATGGGCTACAATGAGCAGTTCTTC
abundance: .; d_gene: .; v_gene: TRBV9; j_gene: TRBJ2-1; CDR3aa: CASSPKGKLGGEQFF; CDR3nt: TGTGCCAGCAGCCCGAAAGGGAAACTTGGGGGTGAGCAGTTCTTC
abundance: .; d_gene: .; v_gene: TRBV27; j_gene: TRBJ2-1; CDR3aa: CASSLLGPSWVHNEQFF; CDR3nt: TGTGCCAGCAGTTTATTAGGCCCTAGTTGGGTCCACAATGAGCAGTTCTTC
abundance: .; d_gene: .; v_gene: TRBV7-9; j_gene: TRBJ1-3; CDR3aa: CASSLGFPSPENTIYF; CDR3nt: TGTGCCAGCAGCTTAGGATTTCCCAGCCCGGAAAACACCATATATTTT
abundance: few; d_gene: TRBD1; v_gene: TRBV5-5; j_gene: TRBJ1-5; CDR3aa: CASSADRGRGQPQHF; CDR3nt: TGTGCCAGCAGCGCGGACAGGGGGAGAGGTCAGCCCCAGCATTTT
abundance: few; d_gene: .; v_gene: TRBV6-5; j_gene: TRBJ1-2; CDR3aa: CASSYLQGLNYGYTF; CDR3nt: TGTGCCAGCAGTTACTTACAGGGCCTTAACTATGGCTACACCTTC
abundance: .; d_gene: TRBD2; v_gene: TRBV14; j_gene: TRBJ2-3; CDR3aa: CASSQRETSGGPPYTQYF; CDR3nt: TGTGCCAGCAGCCAGAGGGAAACTAGCGGGGGGCCGCCTTATACGCAGTATTTT
abundance: once; d_gene: .; v_gene: TRBV4-3; j_gene: TRBJ2-3; CDR3aa: CASSQDGDVTDTQYF; CDR3nt: TGCGCCAGCAGCCAAGATGGCGACGTCACAGATACGCAGTATTTT
abundance: few; d_gene: TRBD1; v_gene: TRBV11-2; j_gene: TRBJ2-7; CDR3aa: CASSPRDRGREQYF; CDR3nt: TGTGCCAGCAGCCCCCGGGACAGGGGGCGCGAGCAGTACTTC
abundance: .; d_gene: TRBD1; v_gene: TRBV5-4; j_gene: TRBJ1-6; CDR3aa: CASSPGQGATMSPLHF; CDR3nt: TGTGCCAGCAGCCCCGGGCAGGGGGCCACGATGTCACCCCTCCACTTT
abundance: .; d_gene: .; v_gene: TRBV18; j_gene: TRBJ2-7; CDR3aa: CASQPTASSYEQYF; CDR3nt: TGTGCCAGCCAACCGACAGCCTCTTCCTACGAGCAGTACTTC
abundance: few; d_gene: .; v_gene: TRBV19; j_gene: TRBJ1-1; CDR3aa: CASSSWGGPHTEAFF; CDR3nt: TGTGCCAGTAGTTCCTGGGGGGGCCCCCACACTGAAGCTTTCTTT
abundance: .; d_gene: TRBD2; v_gene: TRBV30; j_gene: TRBJ2-7; CDR3aa: CAWSPGLDFYEQYF; CDR3nt: TGTGCCTGGAGCCCGGGACTAGACTTCTACGAGCAGTACTTC
abundance: .; d_gene: .; v_gene: TRBV7-2; j_gene: TRBJ2-7; CDR3aa: CASSPRFSVTYEQYF; CDR3nt: TGTGCCAGCAGCCCCCGGTTTAGCGTCACCTACGAGCAGTACTTC
abundance: .; d_gene: .; v_gene: TRBV20-1; j_gene: TRBJ2-1; CDR3aa: CSARIYNEQFF; CDR3nt: TGCAGTGCTAGGATTTACAATGAGCAGTTCTTC
abundance: few; d_gene: .; v_gene: TRBV4-3; j_gene: TRBJ1-2; CDR3aa: CASSQDLSGTYTF; CDR3nt: TGCGCCAGCAGCCAAGATCTGTCGGGGACCTACACCTTC